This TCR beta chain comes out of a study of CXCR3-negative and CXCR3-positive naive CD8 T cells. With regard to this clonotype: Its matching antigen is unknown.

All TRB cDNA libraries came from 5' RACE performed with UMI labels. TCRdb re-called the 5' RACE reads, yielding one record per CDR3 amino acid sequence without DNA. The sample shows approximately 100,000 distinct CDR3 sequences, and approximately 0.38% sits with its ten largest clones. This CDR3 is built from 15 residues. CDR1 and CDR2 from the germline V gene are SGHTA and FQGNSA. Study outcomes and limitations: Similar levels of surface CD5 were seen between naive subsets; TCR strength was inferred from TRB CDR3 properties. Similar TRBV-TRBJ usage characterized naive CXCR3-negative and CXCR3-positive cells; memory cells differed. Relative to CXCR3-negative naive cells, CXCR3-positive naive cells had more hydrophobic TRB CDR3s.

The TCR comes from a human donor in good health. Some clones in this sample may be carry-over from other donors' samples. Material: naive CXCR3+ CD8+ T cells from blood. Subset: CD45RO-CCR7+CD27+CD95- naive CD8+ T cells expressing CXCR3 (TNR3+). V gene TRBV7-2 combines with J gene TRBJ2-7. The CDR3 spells CASSTALGISYEQYF.